This T cell receptor beta chain was documented in a study of OX40 agonist ivuxolimab in advanced cancers. Assay: immunoSEQ multiplex PCR; the TCRdb copy retains only in-frame clones and omits some. The data show about 36,000 clones, around 80% seen once. The germline CDR1 and CDR2 sequences are MDHEN and SYDVKM. The CDR3 runs 13 residues. V lost 6 bases and J 2 bases, leaving 9 bases between the germline ends. The TCR sequence derives from an adult with an advanced solid tumor such as melanoma, head and neck, liver or kidney cancer. The chain joins TRBV28 to TRBJ2-3; D possibly matches TRBD1 or TRBD2 (6 bases each). The sample here was CD4+ or CD8+ T cells sorted from blood, taken in a trial of the OX40 agonist ivuxolimab. CDR3 DNA sequence: TGTGCCAGCAGGGGGGGCCACACAGATACGCAGTATTTT. This gives the protein CASRGGHTDTQYF.